The rows below give T cell receptor beta chains drawn from one sample of a study of T cells in localized non-small cell lung cancer. The data were produced by immunoSEQ multiplex PCR, yet TCRdb's version contains in-frame clones alone and is incomplete. The sample lists 1,500 to 2,000 clones; roughly 24% were seen once. The sample was normal lung tissue next to the tumor, taken before any cancer treatment. Receptors originate from a male donor aged 60 or over with stage II squamous cell lung carcinoma. The CDR3 runs from the conserved cysteine through the conserved F or W. The D gene is left open where the match is weak. Size is omitted from some rows. Given values are once, few, many or a class for expanded clones.

clone size: -; V gene: TRBV19; J gene: TRBJ1-1; D gene: -; CDR3 DNA: TGTGCCAGTAGTATAGGTCGAAGGGAGAACACTGAAGCTTTCTTT; CDR3 protein: CASSIGRRENTEAFF
clone size: few; V gene: TRBV9; J gene: TRBJ1-2; D gene: -; CDR3 DNA: TGTGCCAGCAGTCGCGGGACGGACTATGGCTACACCTTC; CDR3 protein: CASSRGTDYGYTF
clone size: large; V gene: TRBV29-1; J gene: TRBJ2-1; D gene: TRBD2; CDR3 DNA: TGCAGCGTATCCCCCGGCGGGAGCTCCTACAATGAGCAGTTCTTC; CDR3 protein: CSVSPGGSSYNEQFF
clone size: -; V gene: TRBV29-1; J gene: TRBJ1-3; D gene: -; CDR3 DNA: TGCAGCGGCCCGGACCCCGACCATGGAAACACCATATATTTT; CDR3 protein: CSGPDPDHGNTIYF
clone size: medium-sized; V gene: TRBV6-8; J gene: TRBJ1-5; D gene: -; CDR3 DNA: TGTGCCAGCAGGGGCGGAGGGGTCAATCAGCCCCAGCATTTT; CDR3 protein: CASRGGGVNQPQHF
clone size: medium-sized; V gene: TRBV9; J gene: TRBJ2-2; D gene: -; CDR3 DNA: TGTGCCAGCAGCCCCCGGAAAGGGGATGCCGGGGAGCTGTTTTTT; CDR3 protein: CASSPRKGDAGELFF
clone size: -; V gene: TRBV12-5; J gene: TRBJ1-1; D gene: -; CDR3 DNA: TGTGCTAGTGGGGGGGAGAACCAGAACACTGAAGCTTTCTTT; CDR3 protein: CASGGENQNTEAFF
clone size: medium-sized; V gene: TRBV7-1; J gene: TRBJ2-3; D gene: -; CDR3 DNA: TGTGCCAGCAGCTTAATTTCCCGAGGTACGCAGTATTTT; CDR3 protein: CASSLISRGTQYF
clone size: few; V gene: TRBV10-2; J gene: TRBJ2-7; D gene: -; CDR3 DNA: TGCGCCAGCAGCCTACAGGATTCGGGTGAGCAGTACTTC; CDR3 protein: CASSLQDSGEQYF
clone size: -; V gene: TRBV11-3; J gene: TRBJ1-5; D gene: -; CDR3 DNA: TGTGCCAGCAGCTTAGTTCAGGGCCCCACTCAGCCCCAGCATTTT; CDR3 protein: CASSLVQGPTQPQHF
clone size: -; V gene: TRBV18; J gene: TRBJ2-7; D gene: -; CDR3 DNA: TGTGCCAGCTCACCACCGTCCAGTGAGTTCGAGCAGTACTTC; CDR3 protein: CASSPPSSEFEQYF
clone size: -; V gene: TRBV9; J gene: TRBJ1-2; D gene: -; CDR3 DNA: TGTGCCAGCAGCGCCTCCATGCTGGAGAGCTATGGCTACACCTTC; CDR3 protein: CASSASMLESYGYTF
clone size: -; V gene: TRBV28; J gene: TRBJ1-2; D gene: -; CDR3 DNA: TGTGCCAGCAGTAATCCGGGTCTAGCTAACTATGGCTACACCTTC; CDR3 protein: CASSNPGLANYGYTF
clone size: few; V gene: TRBV6-8; J gene: TRBJ2-1; D gene: TRBD2; CDR3 DNA: TGTGCCAGCAGTGACCCGACTAGCCTGCACAATGAGCAGTTCTTC; CDR3 protein: CASSDPTSLHNEQFF
clone size: few; V gene: TRBV29-1; J gene: TRBJ1-1; D gene: -; CDR3 DNA: TGCAGCGCCGGAGATGGCAGGGGAGGAGGGAACACTGAAGCTTTCTTT; CDR3 protein: CSAGDGRGGGNTEAFF
clone size: -; V gene: TRBV19; J gene: TRBJ1-1; D gene: -; CDR3 DNA: TGTGCCAGTAGTATAGGCGGGGGTTTTTACACTGAAGCTTTCTTT; CDR3 protein: CASSIGGGFYTEAFF
clone size: medium-sized; V gene: TRBV2; J gene: TRBJ1-1; D gene: -; CDR3 DNA: TGTGCCAGCAGTGAAGGGGCTTCTCGGTACACTGAAGCTTTCTTT; CDR3 protein: CASSEGASRYTEAFF
clone size: -; V gene: TRBV15; J gene: TRBJ1-3; D gene: TRBD1; CDR3 DNA: TGTGCCACCAGCAGAGGGCAGGGGGTCGACCCCTCTGGAAACACCATATATTTT; CDR3 protein: CATSRGQGVDPSGNTIYF
clone size: -; V gene: TRBV9; J gene: TRBJ1-5; D gene: TRBD1; CDR3 DNA: TGTGCCAGCACCCGATGGGACAGGGGGACCGACGGTCAGCCCCAGCATTTT; CDR3 protein: CASTRWDRGTDGQPQHF
clone size: -; V gene: TRBV28; J gene: TRBJ2-5; D gene: -; CDR3 DNA: TGTGCCAGCAGTTCACATTACAGGGAACAAGAGACCCAGTACTTC; CDR3 protein: CASSSHYREQETQYF
clone size: medium-sized; V gene: TRBV6-8; J gene: TRBJ2-5; D gene: TRBD2; CDR3 DNA: TGTGCCAGCAGTGTACTAGCGGGGGGTCAAGAGACCCAGTACTTC; CDR3 protein: CASSVLAGGQETQYF
clone size: -; V gene: TRBV6-8; J gene: TRBJ2-2; D gene: -; CDR3 DNA: TGTGCCACCGACCCCGTTGGCACCGGGGAGCTGTTTTTT; CDR3 protein: CATDPVGTGELFF
clone size: -; V gene: TRBV9; J gene: TRBJ1-3; D gene: -; CDR3 DNA: TGTGCCAGCAGCCCGGGAGGGGGGCTGCCCACTGGAAACACCATATATTTT; CDR3 protein: CASSPGGGLPTGNTIYF
clone size: medium-sized; V gene: TRBV7-6; J gene: TRBJ2-2; D gene: -; CDR3 DNA: TGTGCCAGCAGCTTAGATGTGGGAACCGGGGAGCTGTTTTTT; CDR3 protein: CASSLDVGTGELFF
clone size: medium-sized; V gene: TRBV11-3; J gene: TRBJ1-1; D gene: TRBD1; CDR3 DNA: TGTGCCAGCAGCTTAAGACAGGGGCGGAACACTGAAGCTTTCTTT; CDR3 protein: CASSLRQGRNTEAFF
clone size: -; V gene: TRBV29-1; J gene: TRBJ2-4; D gene: TRBD2; CDR3 DNA: TGCAGCGTTGGGACTAGCGGGGGGGCTGCCAAAAACATTCAGTACTTC; CDR3 protein: CSVGTSGGAAKNIQYF
clone size: -; V gene: TRBV10-2; J gene: TRBJ2-7; D gene: -; CDR3 DNA: TGCGCCAGCAGTGAGTCAAGGGGCCGGCACGAGCAGTACTTC; CDR3 protein: CASSESRGRHEQYF
clone size: medium-sized; V gene: TRBV6-8; J gene: TRBJ1-3; D gene: -; CDR3 DNA: TGTGCCAGCAGTTACGCGACCCCGGGGGGACGCCCGAGCTCTGGAAACACCATATATTTT; CDR3 protein: CASSYATPGGRPSSGNTIYF
clone size: few; V gene: TRBV12-5; J gene: TRBJ1-1; D gene: -; CDR3 DNA: TGTGCTAGTGGTTTGACAGGCACCCAAAGGGCTTTCTTT; CDR3 protein: CASGLTGTQRAFF
clone size: few; V gene: TRBV1; J gene: TRBJ1-1; D gene: -; CDR3 DNA: TGCGCCAGCAGCCCGTACAGCTTAGGGGAAGCTTTCTTT; CDR3 protein: CASSPYSLGEAFF
clone size: medium-sized; V gene: TRBV11-3; J gene: TRBJ1-1; D gene: -; CDR3 DNA: TGTGCCAGCAGCTCCACGGGACCGAACGGTGAAGCTTTCTTT; CDR3 protein: CASSSTGPNGEAFF
clone size: few; V gene: TRBV6-8; J gene: TRBJ2-7; D gene: -; CDR3 DNA: TGTGCCAGCAATCCGGGGGTGAGCTCCTACGAGCAGTACTTC; CDR3 protein: CASNPGVSSYEQYF
clone size: few; V gene: TRBV5-1; J gene: TRBJ2-7; D gene: TRBD1; CDR3 DNA: TGCGCCAGCAGCTCCGGGACAGGAGATTACGAGCAGTACTTC; CDR3 protein: CASSSGTGDYEQYF
clone size: -; V gene: TRBV10-2; J gene: TRBJ2-1; D gene: TRBD1; CDR3 DNA: TGCGCCAGCAACGACAGGGGGTCCTACAATGAGCAGTTCTTC; CDR3 protein: CASNDRGSYNEQFF
clone size: medium-sized; V gene: TRBV9; J gene: TRBJ1-5; D gene: -; CDR3 DNA: TGTGCCAGCAGCTTAAATCAAGGGAGTCGTCAGCCCCAGCATTTT; CDR3 protein: CASSLNQGSRQPQHF
clone size: -; V gene: TRBV5-1; J gene: TRBJ1-4; D gene: -; CDR3 DNA: TGCGCCAGCAGCCCCACGGTAACTAATGAAAAACTGTTTTTT; CDR3 protein: CASSPTVTNEKLFF
clone size: large; V gene: TRBV9; J gene: TRBJ1-2; D gene: TRBD1; CDR3 DNA: TGTGCCAGCAGGCTAGGGACAGGTACTAACTATGGCTACACCTTC; CDR3 protein: CASRLGTGTNYGYTF
clone size: few; V gene: TRBV6-8; J gene: TRBJ2-5; D gene: -; CDR3 DNA: TGTGCCAGCAGTTACGGCGTGTGGGAGACCCAGTACTTC; CDR3 protein: CASSYGVWETQYF
clone size: few; V gene: TRBV6-8; J gene: TRBJ1-4; D gene: -; CDR3 DNA: TGTGCCAGCAGTACAGCTGACAGCCAGGAAAAACTGTTTTTT; CDR3 protein: CASSTADSQEKLFF
clone size: few; V gene: TRBV6-8; J gene: TRBJ1-5; D gene: TRBD1; CDR3 DNA: TGTGCCAGCAGCATAAGACAGGGTGACCAGCCCCAGCATTTT; CDR3 protein: CASSIRQGDQPQHF
clone size: medium-sized; V gene: TRBV11-3; J gene: TRBJ1-1; D gene: TRBD1; CDR3 DNA: TGTGCCAGCAGTTCAGGGAGACAGGGAGTCTTCTACACTGAAGCTTTCTTT; CDR3 protein: CASSSGRQGVFYTEAFF
clone size: few; V gene: TRBV6-8; J gene: TRBJ1-2; D gene: TRBD1; CDR3 DNA: TGTGCCAGCAGCGGGACAGGGGATTACTATGGCTACACCTTC; CDR3 protein: CASSGTGDYYGYTF
clone size: -; V gene: TRBV25-1; J gene: TRBJ2-2; D gene: -; CDR3 DNA: TGTGCCAGCAGTCCGCCAGGGACTCGAACCGGGGAGCTGTTTTTT; CDR3 protein: CASSPPGTRTGELFF
clone size: few; V gene: TRBV6-7; J gene: TRBJ1-6; D gene: -; CDR3 DNA: TGTGCCAGCAGTGAACCCCACAATTCACCCCTCCACTTT; CDR3 protein: CASSEPHNSPLHF
clone size: medium-sized; V gene: TRBV11-3; J gene: TRBJ2-6; D gene: -; CDR3 DNA: TGTGCCAGCAGCCTTAGGTCAGTGGGAACTGGGGCCAACGTCCTGACTTTC; CDR3 protein: CASSLRSVGTGANVLTF
clone size: medium-sized; V gene: TRBV11-3; J gene: TRBJ2-1; D gene: TRBD1; CDR3 DNA: TGTGCCAGCAGCTTAGTCGGGACAGGGGATGAGCAGTTCTTC; CDR3 protein: CASSLVGTGDEQFF
clone size: -; V gene: TRBV19; J gene: TRBJ2-2; D gene: TRBD1; CDR3 DNA: TGTGCCAGTTCGAAGGAGACAGGGGAGACCGGGGAGCTGTTTTTT; CDR3 protein: CASSKETGETGELFF
clone size: -; V gene: TRBV5-1; J gene: TRBJ1-1; D gene: TRBD1; CDR3 DNA: TGCGCCAGCAGCTTGGAGGGCAGGGGGCACACTAAAGCTTTCTTT; CDR3 protein: CASSLEGRGHTKAFF
clone size: -; V gene: TRBV19; J gene: TRBJ1-3; D gene: -; CDR3 DNA: TGTGCCAGTAGTTTAATAGGAGGGGCTGGAAACACCATATATTTT; CDR3 protein: CASSLIGGAGNTIYF